The 26 T cell receptor beta chains reported below all come from one sample, sequenced in a study of blood T cell repertoires in COVID-19. Method: immunoSEQ multiplex PCR; TCRdb's copy keeps in-frame clones and lacks some. The sample has 180,000 or so clones; about 88% are singletons. Sequencing was carried out using PBMCs or T cells enriched from blood (not recorded which). These receptors came from a human donor with acute COVID-19. The donor label of this sample is uncertain.

This chain uses TRBV7-9 with TRBJ2-5, with D perhaps matching TRBD2 (5 bases). This CDR3 has 16 amino acids. The V end was cut by 1 base, the J end by 4 bases, with 16 bases between. Germline CDR1 SEHNR, CDR2 FQNEAQ (reference sequence). CDR3 nucleotide sequence: TGTGCCAGCAGCTTAGAAACCCGGGCCCGGGGAGAGACCCAGTACTTC. It encodes CASSLETRARGETQYF.

The J gene is TRBJ2-7, the V gene TRBV30; a possible D gene is TRBD2 (6 bases). CDR1 GTSNPN and CDR2 SVGIG come from the germline V gene (reference sequence). Trimming took off 7 bases at V and 5 bases at J, with 15 bases between the two ends. The CDR3 spans 12 residues. The CDR3 is CALAGGPDEQYF. For the CDR3, the DNA is TGTGCCTTGGCCGGGGGTCCTGACGAGCAGTACTTC.

J is TRBJ1-6 and V is TRBV7-6; D not certain. V was trimmed by 1 base and J by 10 bases, leaving 11 bases between them. Germline-derived CDR1 and CDR2 are SGHVS and FNYEAQ. The CDR3 extends over 14 amino acids. CDR3 residues: CASSLGSGDSPLHF. CDR3 nucleotide sequence: TGTGCCAGCAGCTTAGGTAGCGGAGACTCACCCCTCCACTTT.

J is TRBJ2-7 and V is TRBV18, with D possibly TRBD2 on 5 matching bases. CDR3 size: 15 residues. V dropped 2 bases and J dropped 0 bases, with 11 bases sitting between them. CDR1 is KGHSH, CDR2 LQKENI, per germline. In DNA, the CDR3 is TGTGCCAGCTCACCATACCGGGGTAGCTCCTACGAGCAGTACTTC. Encoded protein: CASSPYRGSSYEQYF.

The rearrangement uses TRBV5-8 and TRBJ2-7; TRBD1 is a possible D gene (6 bases). Trimming removed 0 bases from V and 2 bases from J, with 12 bases in between. The length of the CDR3 is 15 residues. Germline CDR1 SGHTS, CDR2 YDEGEE. The CDR3 is CASSLAAGATYEQYF. CDR3 DNA: TGTGCCAGCAGCTTGGCGGCAGGGGCGACCTACGAGCAGTACTTC.

The chain joins TRBV19 to TRBJ2-7; 8 bases fit TRBD2. Germline V lookup: CDR1 LNHDA, CDR2 SQIVND (reference sequence). The CDR3 is 14 residues long. V gave up 3 bases and J gave up 2 bases; unmatched junction bases: 3. CDR3 region: CASSIGLAPYEQYF. CDR3 coding DNA: TGTGCCAGTAGTATTGGACTAGCTCCCTACGAGCAGTACTTC.

V usage is TRBV5-1 and J usage is TRBJ2-1; TRBD2 agrees at 11 bases. J lost 3 bases, V lost 4 bases, and 6 bases had no gene match. The CDR3 has 16 amino acids. Germline CDR1 and CDR2: SGHRS and YFSETQ. The CDR3 DNA reads as TGCGCCAGCAGCCCCCGCCTAGCGGGGGGCTACAATGAGCAGTTCTTC. Translating it yields CASSPRLAGGYNEQFF.

This chain links TRBV7-2 with TRBJ2-5; TRBD2 matches 7 bases. V lost 5 bases to trimming and J lost 2 bases; unmatched junction nucleotides: 14. Germline V gene sequence: CDR1 SGHTA, CDR2 FQGNSA. The CDR3 is 17 amino acids. CDR3 sequence (DNA): TGTGCCAGCAGCCCCCGACGGTGGGGGGGAAAACAAGAGACCCAGTACTTC. Protein product: CASSPRRWGGKQETQYF.

The V call is TRBV5-4, the J call TRBJ2-5, with 8 bases that match TRBD2. With V trimmed by 4 bases and J by 4 bases, 12 bases remained unmatched. The CDR3 has 16 amino acids. CDR1 is SGHNT and CDR2 is YYREEE in the germline V gene (reference sequence). The CDR3 sequence is CASSLKAGGEGETQYF. The CDR3 nucleotides are TGTGCCAGCAGCCTCAAGGCCGGGGGGGAAGGAGAGACCCAGTACTTC.

This clone came up once. The genes are TRBV4-3 and TRBJ1-6, with 7 nucleotides matching TRBD1. J lost 9 bases, V lost 1 base, and 6 bases had no gene match. Looked up from germline, CDR1 is LGHNA and CDR2 is YSLEER. The CDR3 has 15 residues. In DNA form, the CDR3 reads TGCGCCAGCAGCCAAGCAACAGGGGTCGCTTCACCCCTCCACTTT. Protein product: CASSQATGVASPLHF.

CDR3 DNA sequence: TGTGCCAGCAATTCTAGGGGGCCGCGCAGGGGGCTAGCGGAGAACACCGGGGAGCTGTTTTTT. Translated, it gives CASNSRGPRRGLAENTGELFF. The V gene is TRBV21-1, the J gene TRBJ2-2; TRBD1, the table's D call, was not compared with the DNA. TRBV21-1 is classified as a pseudogene. The CDR3 spans 21 residues.

CDR3 coding DNA: TGTGCCAGCAGTCCATCCGGGACAGGGGTTGCAGATACGCAGTATTTT. It encodes CASSPSGTGVADTQYF. The chain couples TRBV2 to TRBJ2-3; 10 positions agree with TRBD1. This CDR3 has 16 amino acids. The ends lost 5 bases at V and 4 bases at J; junction bases unmatched: 9. Germline CDR1 and CDR2: SNHLY and FYNNEI.

Of note for this clone: Different DNA sequences within this sample yield the same CDR3. This chain connects TRBV2 to TRBJ2-5; 12 bases are shared with TRBD2. The CDR3 consists of 15 residues. J was trimmed by 1 base and V by 6 bases; bases with no gene match: 3. Germline CDR1 is SNHLY and CDR2 is FYNNEI. CDR3 region: CASSQTSGGQETQYF. DNA for the CDR3: TGTGCCAGCAGCCAGACTAGCGGGGGCCAAGAGACCCAGTACTTC.

CDR3 amino acids: CASSSLAGGTQETQYF. In nucleotides, the CDR3 is TGTGCCAGCAGCTCTCTAGCGGGGGGCACCCAAGAGACCCAGTACTTC. The chain employs TRBV7-8 and TRBJ2-5, with 11 bases that match TRBD2. The V and J ends lost 4 bases and 1 base, in that order; junction bases with no gene match: 5. Germline V gene lookup returns CDR1 SGHVS and CDR2 FQNEAQ. This CDR3 has 16 residues. Together with reference TRBV7-8 and TRBJ2-5, the CDR3 gives the full variable domain: GAGVSQSPRYKVAKRGQDVALRCDPISGHVSLFWYQQALGQGPEFLTYFQNEAQLDKSGLPSDRFFAERPEGSVSTLKIQRTQQEDSAVYLCASSSLAGGTQETQYFGPGTRLLVL.

This clone was seen once. Other nucleotide sequences in the sample specify the same CDR3. The chain joins TRBV27 to TRBJ1-5; D remains ambiguous. The germline gives CDR1 MNHEY, CDR2 SMNVEV (reference sequence). V dropped 3 bases and J dropped 4 bases, with 7 bases sitting between them. The CDR3 is 13 amino acids. The CDR3 DNA reads as TGTGCCAGCAGTTTTTCCGGGAATCAGCCCCAGCATTTT. Protein sequence: CASSFSGNQPQHF.

The rearrangement links TRBV7-8 to TRBJ2-3; D may be TRBD2 (6 bases). This CDR3 has 18 amino acids. Germline V gives CDR1 SGHVS, CDR2 FQNEAQ. Deletions cut 5 bases from V and 6 bases from J, with 27 bases between. The DNA for the CDR3 is TGTGCCAGCAGCCCTACAAGCGTCGGGGGAACGTGGGCCGATACGCAGTATTTT. Translated, it gives CASSPTSVGGTWADTQYF.

The chain has TRBV7-2 and TRBJ2-3; possible D gene TRBD2, 6 bases. V was shortened by 5 bases and J by 3 bases, with 12 bases between the two germline ends. Germline CDR1 is SGHTA and CDR2 is FQGNSA. The length of the CDR3 is 14 residues. Here the CDR3 DNA reads TGTGCCAGCAGCCGCAGCGGGTTTACAGATACGCAGTATTTT. This sequence encodes CASSRSGFTDTQYF.

This chain links TRBV5-1 with TRBJ2-1; maybe TRBD2 (6 bases). Per germline, CDR1 SGHRS and CDR2 YFSETQ. The V end lost 3 bases, the J end lost 0 bases, and 19 bases lay between the germline ends. This CDR3 contains 18 residues. The DNA for the CDR3 is TGCGCCAGCAGCTATCGATCGTTAGCGGAAAGCTCCTACAATGAGCAGTTCTTC. Translating gives CASSYRSLAESSYNEQFF.

This clone was observed a single time. The rearrangement joins TRBV3-1 (or the pseudogene TRBV3-2) to TRBJ1-1, with D possibly matching TRBD1 (5 bases). CDR3 length: 14 residues. V lost 3 bases, J lost 6 bases, and 14 bases lay in between. The germline V gene encodes CDR1 LGHDT and CDR2 YNNKEL (reference sequence). The CDR3 nucleotides read TGTGCCAGCAGCCAGCCCCGGGGGGGGGCTGAAGCTTTCTTT. It is translated as CASSQPRGGAEAFF.

The genes are TRBV29-1 and TRBJ2-1; 14 positions match TRBD2. The CDR3 runs to 16 residues. The V segment lost 1 base and the J segment 6 bases; nucleotides outside the gene matches: 5. Germline-derived CDR1 and CDR2 are SQVTM and ANQGSEA. CDR3 DNA: TGCAGCGTTGAAGGACTAGCGGGGGGGGCCTCCAATGAGCAGTTCTTC. This encodes CSVEGLAGGASNEQFF.

CDR3 in amino acids: CASSLVTNDNEQFF. In DNA form, the CDR3 reads TGTGCCAGCAGCTTAGTCACAAATGACAATGAGCAGTTCTTC. The rearrangement joins TRBV7-8 to TRBJ2-1, with unresolved D. This CDR3 region has 14 residues. The germline CDR1 and CDR2 sequences are SGHVS and FQNEAQ. Trimming pared 1 base from V and 5 bases from J, leaving 9 bases between. The whole variable domain, filled in from reference TRBV7-8 and TRBJ2-1, reads GAGVSQSPRYKVAKRGQDVALRCDPISGHVSLFWYQQALGQGPEFLTYFQNEAQLDKSGLPSDRFFAERPEGSVSTLKIQRTQQEDSAVYLCASSLVTNDNEQFFGPGTRLTVL.

J is TRBJ1-2 and V is TRBV5-6, with 7 bases fitting TRBD1. The ends lost 0 bases at V and 4 bases at J; junction bases unmatched: 6. Germline CDR1 and CDR2: SGHDT and YYEEEE. This CDR3 is built from 15 residues. CDR3 region: CASSLALEGAYGYTF. The CDR3 nucleotides are TGTGCCAGCAGCTTGGCACTCGAGGGGGCCTATGGCTACACCTTC.

CDR3 sequence (DNA): TGTGCCAGCAGCGTAGGGGGGCTGAACACCGGGGAGCTGTTTTTT. This gives the protein CASSVGGLNTGELFF. The chain has TRBV9 and TRBJ2-2; TRBD1 is a possible D gene (6 bases). V gave up 0 bases and J gave up 1 base, with 7 bases separating them. From germline, CDR1 is SGDLS and CDR2 YYNGEE. The CDR3 totals 15 residues.

A single count supports this clone. The chain links TRBV12-3 or TRBV12-4 to TRBJ2-1; D gene unclear. This CDR3 is built from 13 residues. Trimming shortened V by 3 bases and J by 10 bases, and 13 bases separated the two germline ends. The chain's CDR3 is CASSFGDWQEQFF. The CDR3 nucleotides are TGTGCCAGCAGTTTTGGTGACTGGCAAGAGCAGTTCTTC.

The gene calls are TRBV5-8 and TRBJ2-3; a weak D match, TRBD2 (6 bases). The CDR3 is made up of 16 amino acids. With 4 bases removed from V and 5 bases from J, the gap between germline ends came to 20 bases. CDR1 and CDR2 (germline): SGHTS, YDEGEE. In DNA, the CDR3 is TGTGCCAGCAGCGACGGGACTCGCTCCCGCGAAGATACGCAGTATTTT. Its translation: CASSDGTRSREDTQYF.

The chain joins TRBV5-1 to TRBJ1-5; TRBD1 agrees at 9 bases. The CDR3 spans 15 residues. Per the germline V gene, CDR1 is SGHRS and CDR2 is YFSETQ. Trimming cost V 2 bases and J 7 bases; bases outside gene matches: 7. The CDR3 coding sequence is TGCGCCAGCAGCTTCGGGACAGGGCAGGGGCAGCCCCAGCATTTT. This encodes CASSFGTGQGQPQHF. The full variable domain, completed using reference TRBV5-1 and TRBJ1-5, is KAGVTQTPRYLIKTRGQQVTLSCSPISGHRSVSWYQQTPGQGLQFLFEYFSETQRNKGNFPGRFSGRQFSNSRSEMNVSTLELGDSALYLCASSFGTGQGQPQHFGDGTRLSIL.